Listed below are T cell receptor beta chains from one sample, sequenced in a study of cytomegalovirus exposure and HLA in healthy donors. Generated by immunoSEQ multiplex PCR, the TCRdb table keeps only in-frame clones and is missing some. This sample has about 160,000 clones, with roughly 70% found just once. The sample taken for sequencing was PBMCs. These receptors were taken from a man in his forties or fifties in good health and CMV-seropositive. The CDR3 runs from the conserved cysteine through the conserved F or W. The D gene is left open where the match is weak. Rows give clone size only sometimes, using once, few, many, or a class for an expanded clone.

J: TRBJ2-6
D: .
size: .
V: TRBV7-9
CDR3: CASSSPAGSVSGANVLTF
DNA: TGTGCCAGCAGCTCCCCCGCAGGTTCGGTCTCTGGGGCCAACGTCCTGACTTTC

J: TRBJ1-5
D: TRBD1
size: .
V: TRBV15
CDR3: CATSRVPLDRGRNQPQHF
DNA: TGTGCCACCAGCAGAGTGCCCCTCGACAGGGGCAGGAATCAGCCCCAGCATTTT

J: TRBJ1-6
D: .
size: .
V: TRBV4-2
CDR3: CASSQEGPYNSPLHF
DNA: TGTGCCAGCAGCCAAGAGGGCCCTTATAATTCACCCCTCCACTTT

J: TRBJ2-3
D: TRBD2
size: few
V: TRBV6-4
CDR3: CASSDSGGTDTQYF
DNA: TGTGCCAGCAGTGACAGCGGGGGCACAGATACGCAGTATTTT

J: TRBJ1-5
D: TRBD1
size: .
V: TRBV5-1
CDR3: CASSLQGADQPQHF
DNA: TGCGCCAGCAGCTTACAGGGGGCGGATCAGCCCCAGCATTTT

J: TRBJ2-5
D: TRBD2
size: .
V: TRBV6-5
CDR3: CASSYSYRLAEETQYF
DNA: TGTGCCAGCAGTTACTCCTACCGACTAGCTGAAGAGACCCAGTACTTC

J: TRBJ1-5
D: .
size: .
V: TRBV25-1
CDR3: CASSGVHRAGNQPQHF
DNA: TGTGCCAGCAGTGGGGTGCATCGGGCAGGGAATCAGCCCCAGCATTTT

J: TRBJ2-3
D: TRBD1
size: .
V: TRBV27
CDR3: CASRARDRVADTQYF
DNA: TGTGCCAGCAGGGCCCGGGACAGGGTAGCAGATACGCAGTATTTT

J: TRBJ1-1
D: TRBD1
size: .
V: TRBV30
CDR3: CAWSTWGTGYTEAFF
DNA: TGTGCCTGGTCTACGTGGGGGACAGGGTACACTGAAGCTTTCTTT

J: TRBJ2-2
D: .
size: .
V: TRBV5-1
CDR3: CASLQAGELFF
DNA: TGCGCCAGCCTACAGGCCGGGGAGCTGTTTTTT

J: TRBJ2-3
D: TRBD2
size: few
V: TRBV4-2
CDR3: CASSDSGGRSTDTQYF
DNA: TGTGCCAGCAGCGATAGCGGGGGGCGTAGCACAGATACGCAGTATTTT

J: TRBJ1-6
D: TRBD1
size: .
V: TRBV7-2
CDR3: CASSIPGQSRSPLHF
DNA: TGTGCCAGCAGCATCCCGGGACAGAGTAGATCACCCCTCCACTTT

J: TRBJ2-1
D: .
size: .
V: TRBV9
CDR3: CASSVRNREGNEQFF
DNA: TGTGCCAGCAGCGTAAGGAACAGGGAAGGGAATGAGCAGTTCTTC

J: TRBJ2-2
D: .
size: .
V: TRBV9
CDR3: CASSSYTGELFF
DNA: TGTGCCAGCAGCTCCTACACCGGGGAGCTGTTTTTT

J: TRBJ1-2
D: TRBD1
size: .
V: TRBV4-3
CDR3: CASSQDAGQPYGYTF
DNA: TGCGCCAGCAGCCAAGATGCGGGACAGCCCTATGGCTACACCTTC

J: TRBJ1-5
D: .
size: .
V: TRBV6-5
CDR3: CASRRDGFSNQPQHF
DNA: TGTGCCAGCAGGCGGGACGGTTTTAGCAATCAGCCCCAGCATTTT

J: TRBJ2-2
D: TRBD1
size: .
V: TRBV5-4
CDR3: CASSELQGAGGELFF
DNA: TGTGCCAGCAGCGAATTACAGGGGGCCGGCGGGGAGCTGTTTTTT

J: TRBJ2-1
D: TRBD2
size: .
V: TRBV4-2
CDR3: CASSHYIAGANNEQFF
DNA: TGTGCCAGCAGCCACTATATAGCGGGGGCCAACAATGAGCAGTTCTTC

J: TRBJ2-3
D: TRBD2
size: .
V: TRBV4-2
CDR3: CASSARAGGPTDTQYF
DNA: TGTGCCAGCAGCGCTCGAGCGGGGGGGCCAACAGATACGCAGTATTTT

J: TRBJ1-4
D: .
size: .
V: TRBV4-2
CDR3: CASSRNRGTNEKLFF
DNA: TGTGCCAGCAGCCGCAACCGGGGGACTAATGAAAAACTGTTTTTT

J: TRBJ2-1
D: .
size: .
V: TRBV7-8
CDR3: CANSPAGSYNEQFF
DNA: TGTGCCAACAGCCCCGCCGGGTCCTACAATGAGCAGTTCTTC

J: TRBJ2-2
D: TRBD1
size: once
V: TRBV5-1
CDR3: CASSLTGANTGELFF
DNA: TGCGCCAGCAGCCTGACAGGGGCTAACACCGGGGAGCTGTTTTTT

J: TRBJ2-2
D: .
size: .
V: TRBV29-1
CDR3: CSVSGVLTGELFF
DNA: TGCAGCGTCTCAGGGGTTCTCACCGGGGAGCTGTTTTTT

J: TRBJ1-2
D: .
size: once
V: TRBV6-6
CDR3: CASSYRSTTNYGYTF
DNA: TGTGCCAGCAGTTACAGGAGCACAACAAACTATGGCTACACCTTC

J: TRBJ1-4
D: .
size: .
V: TRBV2
CDR3: CASSLQANEKLFF
DNA: TGTGCCAGCAGTCTACAGGCTAATGAAAAACTGTTTTTT

J: TRBJ2-5
D: TRBD1
size: few
V: TRBV5-4
CDR3: CASSHSPGTGVRETQYF
DNA: TGTGCCAGCAGCCACTCGCCCGGGACAGGGGTCCGGGAGACCCAGTACTTC

J: TRBJ2-5
D: TRBD1
size: .
V: TRBV5-1
CDR3: CASSPEPWTGQETQYF
DNA: TGCGCCAGCAGCCCCGAACCCTGGACAGGACAAGAGACCCAGTACTTC

J: TRBJ1-3
D: .
size: .
V: TRBV7-9
CDR3: CASSWAGSGNTIYF
DNA: TGTGCCAGCAGCTGGGCGGGCTCTGGAAACACCATATATTTT

J: TRBJ2-5
D: .
size: .
V: TRBV5-1
CDR3: CASSFQRGETQYF
DNA: TGCGCCAGCAGCTTTCAACGGGGTGAGACCCAGTACTTC

J: TRBJ1-5
D: .
size: .
V: TRBV18
CDR3: CASSPLRTDNQPQHF
DNA: TGTGCCAGCTCACCTCTTAGGACAGACAATCAGCCCCAGCATTTT

J: TRBJ2-4
D: .
size: .
V: TRBV19
CDR3: CASQQGTKNIQYF
DNA: TGTGCCAGCCAACAGGGAACCAAAAACATTCAGTACTTC

J: TRBJ1-6
D: .
size: .
V: TRBV6-6
CDR3: CASSRDRESSPLHF
DNA: TGTGCCAGCAGCCGGGACCGGGAGAGTTCACCCCTCCACTTT

J: TRBJ1-2
D: TRBD1
size: .
V: TRBV11-2
CDR3: CASSLTTGDRYGYTF
DNA: TGTGCCAGCAGCTTAACGACAGGGGATCGCTATGGCTACACCTTC

J: TRBJ2-1
D: .
size: .
V: TRBV14
CDR3: CASSQGGTEQFF
DNA: TGTGCCAGCAGCCAAGGCGGGACTGAGCAGTTCTTC

J: TRBJ2-7
D: TRBD2
size: .
V: TRBV19
CDR3: CASNGGGSSYEQYF
DNA: TGTGCCAGTAACGGCGGGGGGAGCTCCTACGAGCAGTACTTC

J: TRBJ2-7
D: TRBD1
size: .
V: TRBV5-1
CDR3: CASSSDNLTGAVYEQYF
DNA: TGCGCCAGCAGCTCCGATAATCTGACAGGGGCGGTTTACGAGCAGTACTTC

J: TRBJ1-4
D: .
size: few
V: TRBV7-9
CDR3: CASSREGFAKLFF
DNA: TGTGCCAGCAGCCGAGAGGGATTTGCAAAACTGTTTTTT

J: TRBJ1-6
D: TRBD1
size: .
V: TRBV10-3
CDR3: CAIRGTERDSPLHF
DNA: TGTGCCATCAGGGGGACAGAACGGGATTCACCCCTCCACTTT

J: TRBJ2-5
D: .
size: .
V: TRBV7-2
CDR3: CASSLAMQETQYF
DNA: TGTGCCAGCAGCTTAGCCATGCAAGAGACCCAGTACTTC

J: TRBJ2-3
D: TRBD2
size: few
V: TRBV6-1
CDR3: CASSLGLAGTDTQYF
DNA: TGTGCCAGCAGTTTGGGACTAGCTGGCACAGATACGCAGTATTTT

J: TRBJ1-2
D: .
size: .
V: TRBV4-1
CDR3: CASSQASDTSNGYTF
DNA: TGCGCCAGCAGCCAAGCATCAGACACGTCGAATGGCTACACCTTC

J: TRBJ1-6
D: TRBD1
size: .
V: TRBV11-2
CDR3: CASSPIGQGNSPLHF
DNA: TGTGCCAGCAGCCCCATAGGACAGGGCAATTCACCCCTCCACTTT

J: TRBJ1-1
D: .
size: .
V: TRBV10-3
CDR3: CAISGASGAFF
DNA: TGTGCCATCAGTGGGGCCAGTGGAGCTTTCTTT

J: TRBJ1-1
D: TRBD1
size: once
V: TRBV2
CDR3: CASSDPTGRTEAFF
DNA: TGTGCCAGCAGTGATCCGACAGGGCGCACTGAAGCTTTCTTT

J: TRBJ1-2
D: TRBD1
size: .
V: TRBV5-1
CDR3: CASSPGQGARRNYGYTF
DNA: TGCGCCAGCAGCCCCGGACAGGGGGCGCGAAGGAACTATGGCTACACCTTC

J: TRBJ2-1
D: TRBD1
size: .
V: TRBV7-2
CDR3: CASSLRGPGNEQFF
DNA: TGTGCCAGCAGCTTAAGGGGGCCGGGCAATGAGCAGTTCTTC

J: TRBJ1-2
D: .
size: .
V: TRBV7-6
CDR3: CASSSREGLTYGYTF
DNA: TGTGCCAGCAGCTCCAGGGAGGGGCTTACCTATGGCTACACCTTC

J: TRBJ2-5
D: .
size: .
V: TRBV12-5
CDR3: CASGLVPTGEETQYF
DNA: TGTGCTAGTGGTTTGGTACCCACGGGAGAAGAGACCCAGTACTTC

J: TRBJ2-7
D: TRBD2
size: .
V: TRBV11-1
CDR3: CASSPRGEYEQYF
DNA: TGTGCCAGCAGCCCACGGGGGGAATACGAGCAGTACTTC

J: TRBJ1-1
D: .
size: .
V: TRBV27
CDR3: CASSLDTGNTEAFF
DNA: TGTGCCAGCAGTTTAGATACAGGGAACACTGAAGCTTTCTTT

J: TRBJ1-5
D: .
size: .
V: TRBV6-5
CDR3: CASSRGDQPQHF
DNA: TGTGCCAGCAGCCGGGGAGATCAGCCCCAGCATTTT

J: TRBJ2-7
D: TRBD1
size: .
V: TRBV9
CDR3: CASSVGQGGRIGEQYF
DNA: TGTGCCAGCAGCGTAGGACAGGGGGGCAGGATAGGGGAGCAGTACTTC

J: TRBJ2-5
D: TRBD2
size: .
V: TRBV5-4
CDR3: CASRAGTSRQETQYF
DNA: TGTGCCAGCAGAGCCGGGACTAGCAGACAAGAGACCCAGTACTTC

J: TRBJ2-7
D: .
size: .
V: TRBV29-1
CDR3: CSVDGGGYEQYF
DNA: TGCAGCGTTGACGGAGGAGGCTACGAGCAGTACTTC

J: TRBJ1-2
D: .
size: .
V: TRBV4-3
CDR3: CASSQATANYGYTF
DNA: TGCGCCAGCAGCCAAGCTACCGCAAACTATGGCTACACCTTC

J: TRBJ1-2
D: .
size: .
V: TRBV30
CDR3: CAWAPGHNYGYTF
DNA: TGTGCCTGGGCCCCGGGACATAACTATGGCTACACCTTC

J: TRBJ1-2
D: .
size: .
V: TRBV23-1
CDR3: CASSHSTHYGYTF
DNA: TGCGCCAGCAGTCATTCGACTCACTATGGCTACACCTTC

J: TRBJ1-4
D: .
size: .
V: TRBV30
CDR3: CAWRYSNEKLFF
DNA: TGTGCCTGGAGGTACAGTAATGAAAAACTGTTTTTT

J: TRBJ1-1
D: .
size: .
V: TRBV7-9
CDR3: CSSTNGPGVMSTEAFF
DNA: TGTTCCAGCACCAACGGTCCCGGAGTAATGAGCACTGAAGCTTTCTTT